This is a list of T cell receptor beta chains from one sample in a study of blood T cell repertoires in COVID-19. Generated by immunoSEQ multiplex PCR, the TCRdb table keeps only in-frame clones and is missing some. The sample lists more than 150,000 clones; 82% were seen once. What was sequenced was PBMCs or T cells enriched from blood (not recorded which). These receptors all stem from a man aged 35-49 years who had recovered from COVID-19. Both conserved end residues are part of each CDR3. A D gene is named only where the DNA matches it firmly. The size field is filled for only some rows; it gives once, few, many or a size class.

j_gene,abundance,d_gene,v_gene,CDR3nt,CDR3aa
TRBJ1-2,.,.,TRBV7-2,TGTGCCAGCAGCTTACCAGGGGTTTTTGGCTACACCTTC,CASSLPGVFGYTF
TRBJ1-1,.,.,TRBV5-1,TGCGCCAGCAGCTTGGACGGGATCACTGAAGCTTTCTTT,CASSLDGITEAFF
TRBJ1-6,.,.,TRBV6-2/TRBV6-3,TGTGCCAGCAACCCCATGGGCAGGGGCTATAATTCACCCCTCCACTTT,CASNPMGRGYNSPLHF
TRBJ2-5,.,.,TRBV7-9,TGTGCCAGCAGCTCCCAGGGGAAATCGGGGACCCCGTACTTC,CASSSQGKSGTPYF
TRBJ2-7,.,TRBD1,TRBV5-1,TGCGCCAGCTGGGAGACAGGGGCCTCCTACGAGCAGTACTTC,CASWETGASYEQYF
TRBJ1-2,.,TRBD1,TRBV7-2,TGTGCCAGCAGCTACGAGGGGACAGGGACCTATGGCTACACCTTC,CASSYEGTGTYGYTF
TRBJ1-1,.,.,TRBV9,TGTGCCGGCAGGGTTGCGGAAGCTTTCTTT,CAGRVAEAFF
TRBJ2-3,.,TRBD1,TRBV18,TGTGCCAGCTCCGAGACAGGGCCCACAGATACGCAGTATTTT,CASSETGPTDTQYF
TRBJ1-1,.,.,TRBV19,TGTGCCACGTCCAGGGGCAACACTGAAGCTTTCTTT,CATSRGNTEAFF
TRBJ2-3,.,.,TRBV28,TGTGCCAGCAGTTCCGCTAGCGCTGGGAATACAGATACGCAGTATTTT,CASSSASAGNTDTQYF
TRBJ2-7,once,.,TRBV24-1,TGTGCCACCAGTACGACTGGAAGCTCCTACGAGCAGTACTTC,CATSTTGSSYEQYF
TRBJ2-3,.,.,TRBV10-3,TGTGCCATCAGGGGGGCGAGGCCCGCAGATACGCAGTATTTT,CAIRGARPADTQYF
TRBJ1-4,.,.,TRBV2,TGTGCCAGCGGGGCCAGTGATAATGAAAAACTGTTTTTT,CASGASDNEKLFF
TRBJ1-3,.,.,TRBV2,TGTGCCAGCAGTGAACAGGCCTCAGGCCCAAACACCATATATTTT,CASSEQASGPNTIYF
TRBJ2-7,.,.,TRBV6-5,TGTGCCAGCAGTTATGGCGGGAACCTCTACGAGCAGTACTTC,CASSYGGNLYEQYF
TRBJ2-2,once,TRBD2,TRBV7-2,TGTGCCAGCAGGCCCCGACTAGCGGGAGTGACCGGGGAGCTGTTTTTT,CASRPRLAGVTGELFF
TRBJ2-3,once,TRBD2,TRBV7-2,TGTGCCAGCAGCTTCCAAGCGGGAGTAGCAGATACGCAGTATTTT,CASSFQAGVADTQYF
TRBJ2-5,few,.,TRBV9,TGTGCCAGCAGCGTAGATGCGGCGTACCAAGAGACCCAGTACTTC,CASSVDAAYQETQYF